The rows below give T cell receptor beta chains drawn from one sample of a study of CD8+CD57+ T cells in acquired aplastic anemia. MiXCR was run by TCRdb on the reads, yielding one entry per CDR3 protein. In the table there are under 200,000 distinct CDR3 sequences, around 43% of which are singletons. Sequenced material: sorted CD4+, CD8+, or CD8+CD57+ T cells (not recorded which) from PBMCs. The receptors come from a human donor with aplastic anemia. The CDR3 runs from the conserved cysteine through the conserved F or W. A D gene is named only where the DNA matches it firmly. A clone size is listed for some rows: how often the clone was seen (once, few, many), or a class if it is expanded.

V gene: TRBV30; J gene: TRBJ2-1; clone size: .; D gene: TRBD2; CDR3 protein: CAWSFSSGTYNEQFF; CDR3 DNA: TGTGCCTGGAGCTTTAGTAGCGGGACCTACAATGAGCAGTTCTTC
V gene: TRBV7-2; J gene: TRBJ1-4; clone size: many; D gene: .; CDR3 protein: CASSLGAGLRNEKLFF; CDR3 DNA: TGTGCCAGCAGCCTAGGGGCCGGCCTTAGGAATGAAAAACTGTTTTTT
V gene: TRBV6-2/TRBV6-3; J gene: TRBJ1-5; clone size: few; D gene: .; CDR3 protein: CASSYSDPRGNQPQHF; CDR3 DNA: TGTGCCAGCAGTTACTCAGACCCCCGTGGCAATCAGCCCCAGCATTTT
V gene: TRBV4-1; J gene: TRBJ2-7; clone size: once; D gene: .; CDR3 protein: CASSQRGTGSYEQYF; CDR3 DNA: TGCGCCAGCAGCCAAAGGGGTACGGGTTCCTACGAGCAGTACTTC
V gene: TRBV6-2/TRBV6-3; J gene: TRBJ1-5; clone size: many; D gene: .; CDR3 protein: CASTDPNQPQHF; CDR3 DNA: TGTGCCAGCACCGACCCCAATCAGCCCCAGCATTTT
V gene: TRBV25-1; J gene: TRBJ2-1; clone size: .; D gene: TRBD2; CDR3 protein: CASSSLAGWDEQFF; CDR3 DNA: TGTGCCAGCAGCTCACTAGCGGGGTGGGATGAGCAGTTCTTC
V gene: TRBV13; J gene: TRBJ2-5; clone size: .; D gene: .; CDR3 protein: CASSLTLGSETQYF; CDR3 DNA: TGTGCCAGTAGCCTGACCTTGGGATCGGAGACCCAGTACTTC
V gene: TRBV19; J gene: TRBJ2-3; clone size: .; D gene: TRBD2; CDR3 protein: CATKISGGRTDTQYF; CDR3 DNA: TGTGCCACAAAAATTAGCGGGGGCCGCACAGATACGCAGTATTTT
V gene: TRBV30; J gene: TRBJ1-6; clone size: many; D gene: TRBD1; CDR3 protein: CALQGTYNSPLHF; CDR3 DNA: TGTGCCTTACAGGGGACCTATAATTCACCCCTCCACTTT
V gene: TRBV4-1; J gene: TRBJ2-1; clone size: .; D gene: TRBD2; CDR3 protein: CASSQSGRANNEQFF; CDR3 DNA: TGCGCCAGCAGCCAAAGCGGGAGGGCCAACAATGAGCAGTTCTTC
V gene: TRBV5-1; J gene: TRBJ1-6; clone size: .; D gene: TRBD1; CDR3 protein: CASSLATPGQPSSYNSPLHF; CDR3 DNA: TGCGCCAGCAGCTTGGCCACCCCGGGACAGCCAAGCTCCTATAATTCACCCCTCCACTTT
V gene: TRBV29-1; J gene: TRBJ2-1; clone size: .; D gene: TRBD2; CDR3 protein: CSVATSGGPSNEQFF; CDR3 DNA: TGCAGCGTCGCGACTAGCGGGGGTCCTTCCAATGAGCAGTTCTTC
V gene: TRBV29-1; J gene: TRBJ2-3; clone size: few; D gene: .; CDR3 protein: CSVERRLSADTQYF; CDR3 DNA: TGCAGCGTTGAACGGAGACTAAGCGCAGATACGCAGTATTTT
V gene: TRBV20-1; J gene: TRBJ1-6; clone size: .; D gene: .; CDR3 protein: CSARVPTNSPLHF; CDR3 DNA: TGCAGTGCTAGGGTTCCGACGAATTCACCCCTCCACTTT
V gene: TRBV19; J gene: TRBJ2-7; clone size: .; D gene: .; CDR3 protein: CVSSIRPSYERYF; CDR3 DNA: TGTGTCAGTAGTATCCGTCCGTCCTACGAGCGGTACTTC
V gene: TRBV10-3; J gene: TRBJ2-3; clone size: .; D gene: .; CDR3 protein: CASSDSTEGGDTQYF; CDR3 DNA: TGTGCCAGCAGTGACTCAACCGAAGGGGGGGATACGCAGTATTTT
V gene: TRBV2; J gene: TRBJ1-5; clone size: many; D gene: .; CDR3 protein: CASGVETGNQPQHF; CDR3 DNA: TGTGCCAGCGGGGTGGAGACCGGCAATCAGCCCCAGCATTTT
V gene: TRBV20-1; J gene: TRBJ2-7; clone size: .; D gene: TRBD2; CDR3 protein: CSARATSGRMEQYF; CDR3 DNA: TGCAGTGCTAGAGCGACTAGCGGGAGGATGGAGCAGTACTTC
V gene: TRBV12-3/TRBV12-4; J gene: TRBJ1-5; clone size: .; D gene: .; CDR3 protein: CASKVGDQPQHF; CDR3 DNA: TGTGCCAGTAAGGTGGGGGATCAGCCCCAGCATTTT
V gene: TRBV29-1; J gene: TRBJ1-2; clone size: .; D gene: .; CDR3 protein: CSALPGQIYGYTF; CDR3 DNA: TGCAGCGCACTGCCCGGACAGATCTATGGCTACACCTTC
V gene: TRBV4-3; J gene: TRBJ1-1; clone size: .; D gene: TRBD1; CDR3 protein: CASSLGGGGSEAFF; CDR3 DNA: TGCGCCAGCAGCCTAGGCGGAGGGGGCTCAGAAGCTTTCTTT
V gene: TRBV2; J gene: TRBJ1-4; clone size: .; D gene: .; CDR3 protein: CASSKTGFREKLFF; CDR3 DNA: TGTGCCAGCAGCAAAACAGGGTTCCGTGAAAAACTGTTTTTT
V gene: TRBV3-1; J gene: TRBJ1-6; clone size: few; D gene: TRBD1; CDR3 protein: CASSQAGGLPLHF; CDR3 DNA: TGTGCCAGCAGCCAAGCAGGGGGTTTACCCCTCCACTTT
V gene: TRBV14; J gene: TRBJ2-7; clone size: .; D gene: .; CDR3 protein: CASSQVKYEQYF; CDR3 DNA: TGTGCCAGCAGCCAAGTGAAGTACGAGCAGTACTTC
V gene: TRBV15; J gene: TRBJ1-3; clone size: many; D gene: .; CDR3 protein: CATSPRVSVLSGNTIYF; CDR3 DNA: TGTGCCACCAGCCCCCGGGTGAGCGTCCTCTCTGGAAACACCATATATTTT
V gene: TRBV15; J gene: TRBJ2-5; clone size: .; D gene: TRBD1; CDR3 protein: CATSRATGVQETQYF; CDR3 DNA: TGTGCCACCAGCAGGGCTACAGGGGTGCAAGAGACCCAGTACTTC
V gene: TRBV6-1; J gene: TRBJ2-1; clone size: many; D gene: TRBD1; CDR3 protein: CASRRGQGAGNEQFF; CDR3 DNA: TGTGCCAGCAGACGGGGACAGGGGGCCGGGAATGAGCAGTTCTTC
V gene: TRBV7-9; J gene: TRBJ1-6; clone size: many; D gene: TRBD1; CDR3 protein: CASGTGKYSPLHF; CDR3 DNA: TGTGCCAGCGGGACAGGAAAGTATTCACCCCTCCACTTT
V gene: TRBV5-4; J gene: TRBJ2-5; clone size: many; D gene: TRBD1; CDR3 protein: CASSWGTGGETQYF; CDR3 DNA: TGTGCCAGCAGCTGGGGGACAGGAGGAGAGACCCAGTACTTC
V gene: TRBV6-1; J gene: TRBJ2-7; clone size: many; D gene: .; CDR3 protein: CASSKTDFYEQYF; CDR3 DNA: TGTGCCAGCAGTAAGACAGATTTCTACGAGCAGTACTTC
V gene: TRBV5-5; J gene: TRBJ1-1; clone size: many; D gene: .; CDR3 protein: CASSLAIAAGGEAFF; CDR3 DNA: TGTGCCAGCAGCTTGGCCATAGCGGCGGGCGGTGAAGCTTTCTTT
V gene: TRBV5-1; J gene: TRBJ1-1; clone size: many; D gene: .; CDR3 protein: CASSGPGADTEAFF; CDR3 DNA: TGCGCCAGCAGCGGTCCGGGGGCCGACACTGAAGCTTTCTTT
V gene: TRBV2; J gene: TRBJ1-1; clone size: .; D gene: .; CDR3 protein: CASSEAVMNTEAFF; CDR3 DNA: TGTGCCAGCAGTGAGGCAGTCATGAACACTGAAGCTTTCTTT
V gene: TRBV5-5; J gene: TRBJ1-6; clone size: many; D gene: TRBD1; CDR3 protein: CASSLDRDRGSSPLHF; CDR3 DNA: TGTGCCAGCAGCCTGGACAGGGACAGGGGAAGTTCACCCCTCCACTTT
V gene: TRBV6-1; J gene: TRBJ2-7; clone size: .; D gene: .; CDR3 protein: CAGWAGSYEQYF; CDR3 DNA: TGTGCCGGTTGGGCAGGCTCCTACGAGCAGTACTTC
V gene: TRBV15; J gene: TRBJ2-5; clone size: .; D gene: .; CDR3 protein: CATSTKGLGGRDQETQYF; CDR3 DNA: TGTGCCACCAGCACGAAGGGGCTCGGGGGCCGTGACCAAGAGACCCAGTACTTC
V gene: TRBV15; J gene: TRBJ2-1; clone size: .; D gene: .; CDR3 protein: CATSRDRATGNEQFF; CDR3 DNA: TGTGCCACCAGCAGAGATCGGGCTACTGGGAATGAGCAGTTCTTC
V gene: TRBV10-3; J gene: TRBJ2-7; clone size: .; D gene: TRBD1; CDR3 protein: CAISHGTGVYEQYF; CDR3 DNA: TGTGCCATCAGCCACGGGACAGGGGTCTACGAGCAGTACTTC
V gene: TRBV6-1; J gene: TRBJ1-2; clone size: many; D gene: TRBD1; CDR3 protein: CASSEGQGRDGYTF; CDR3 DNA: TGTGCCAGCAGTGAAGGACAGGGTAGGGATGGCTACACCTTC
V gene: TRBV6-1; J gene: TRBJ2-5; clone size: many; D gene: .; CDR3 protein: CASSPPGVGTQYF; CDR3 DNA: TGTGCCAGCAGCCCCCCCGGGGTCGGGACCCAGTACTTC
V gene: TRBV7-2; J gene: TRBJ2-1; clone size: .; D gene: .; CDR3 protein: CASSLQLYNEQFF; CDR3 DNA: TGTGCCAGCAGCTTACAGCTATACAATGAGCAGTTCTTC
V gene: TRBV14; J gene: TRBJ1-1; clone size: many; D gene: .; CDR3 protein: CASSRLGVGAEAFF; CDR3 DNA: TGTGCCAGCAGCCGTCTAGGAGTCGGCGCTGAAGCTTTCTTT
V gene: TRBV12-3/TRBV12-4; J gene: TRBJ1-6; clone size: .; D gene: .; CDR3 protein: CASTQEGVGGGFNSPLHF; CDR3 DNA: TGTGCCAGCACCCAGGAAGGTGTTGGGGGCGGGTTTAATTCACCCCTCCACTTT
V gene: TRBV7-9; J gene: TRBJ1-1; clone size: .; D gene: .; CDR3 protein: CASSLEGGDTEAFF; CDR3 DNA: TGTGCCAGCAGCTTAGAGGGGGGAGACACTGAAGCTTTCTTT
V gene: TRBV10-1; J gene: TRBJ2-7; clone size: .; D gene: TRBD1; CDR3 protein: CASPPGTASYEQYF; CDR3 DNA: TGCGCCAGCCCCCCGGGGACAGCCTCCTACGAGCAGTACTTC
V gene: TRBV2; J gene: TRBJ1-2; clone size: .; D gene: .; CDR3 protein: CASSYGGSDGYTF; CDR3 DNA: TGTGCCAGCAGCTACGGGGGTTCCGATGGCTACACCTTC
V gene: TRBV20-1; J gene: TRBJ1-2; clone size: many; D gene: .; CDR3 protein: CSAGPGHTYGYTF; CDR3 DNA: TGCAGTGCCGGCCCGGGACACACGTATGGCTACACCTTC
V gene: TRBV2; J gene: TRBJ2-2; clone size: .; D gene: .; CDR3 protein: CASSEAGAGELFF; CDR3 DNA: TGTGCCAGCAGTGAAGCAGGGGCCGGGGAGCTGTTTTTT
V gene: TRBV6-2/TRBV6-3; J gene: TRBJ2-5; clone size: .; D gene: .; CDR3 protein: CASSFRTDQETQYF; CDR3 DNA: TGTGCCAGCAGTTTCCGGACAGACCAAGAGACCCAGTACTTC
V gene: TRBV15; J gene: TRBJ1-4; clone size: .; D gene: .; CDR3 protein: CATAETAGEKLFF; CDR3 DNA: TGTGCCACCGCGGAGACAGCCGGTGAAAAACTGTTTTTT
V gene: TRBV5-4; J gene: TRBJ2-7; clone size: .; D gene: .; CDR3 protein: CASSRTPYEQYF; CDR3 DNA: TGTGCCAGCAGCCGAACCCCCTACGAGCAGTACTTC